Listed here are 12 T cell receptor beta chains from one sample, sequenced in a study of CD8 T cells in ankylosing spondylitis. TCRdb passed the 5' RACE reads through MiXCR, listing each CDR3 protein once. The sample contains 250,000 or so distinct CDR3 sequences, more than 20% of which appear only once. The sequenced sample consisted of blood, either unsorted or a sorted T cell fraction (not recorded which). These receptors all stem from a male donor with ankylosing spondylitis or in good health (not recorded which).

The J gene is TRBJ2-3, the V gene TRBV2; no clear D gene. The ends were cut back, 8 bases at V and 1 base at J, with 10 bases in the middle. The length of the CDR3 is 13 residues. Germline CDR1 reads SNHLY; CDR2 reads FYNNEI. The CDR3 region is CASLRDRTDTQYF. CDR3 in DNA: TGTGCCAGCCTTAGAGACCGCACAGATACGCAGTATTTT.

The rearrangement uses TRBV20-1 and TRBJ2-7; 9 bases agree with TRBD1. Losses at the gene ends were 2 bases for V and 0 bases for J; bases not matched to a gene: 2. The CDR3 length is 14 residues. Germline V lookup: CDR1 DFQATT, CDR2 SNEGSKA (reference sequence). The CDR3 DNA is TGCAGTGCTAGACTACAGGGGGCCTCCTACGAGCAGTACTTC. This sequence encodes CSARLQGASYEQYF.

This clonotype was seen repeatedly, ten times or more. The rearrangement joins TRBV14 to TRBJ2-1; possibly TRBD1 or TRBD2 for D (5 bases each). Between the trimmed V and J ends, which lost 0 bases and 9 bases, there was a span of 9 bases. The CDR3 contains 13 residues. Germline assignment: CDR1 SGHDN and CDR2 FVKESK. The CDR3 DNA reads TGTGCCAGCAGCCAAGATCCAGGGACTGAGCAGTTCTTC. This encodes CASSQDPGTEQFF.

This clonotype was detected only a few times. V usage is TRBV20-1 and J usage is TRBJ1-5; D may be TRBD1 (6 bases). This CDR3 comprises 13 residues. The V and J ends lost 5 bases and 5 bases respectively, with 13 bases between them. Germline-derived CDR1 and CDR2 are DFQATT and SNEGSKA (reference sequence). The DNA for the CDR3 is TGCAGTGCTGGACAGCCCAGGGATCAGCCCCAGCATTTT. Translated: CSAGQPRDQPQHF.

The J gene is TRBJ1-2, the V gene TRBV20-1; 9 bases match TRBD1. In germline, CDR1 is DFQATT, CDR2 SNEGSKA (reference sequence). The J segment lost 2 bases and the V segment lost 4 bases, leaving 5 bases of the junction unmatched. The CDR3 sequence is 14 residues long. The CDR3 DNA is TGCAGTGCTACCCAGGACAGGGGAAACTATGGCTACACCTTC. Its protein product is CSATQDRGNYGYTF.

This clonotype was recorded at least ten times. The V gene is TRBV12-3 or TRBV12-4, the J gene TRBJ2-3; D remains ambiguous. This CDR3 region has 13 residues. V was shortened by 3 bases and J by 6 bases, with 10 bases between the two germline ends. The CDR3 DNA sequence: TGTGCCAGCAGTTTGAGACCCTTTGATACGCAGTATTTT. This codes for CASSLRPFDTQYF.

This chain connects TRBV24-1 to TRBJ2-1; D is unresolved. CDR3 length equals 13 residues. V lost 10 bases to trimming and J lost 1 base, with 10 bases between them. The germline V gene has CDR1 KGHDR and CDR2 SFDVKD. In DNA, the CDR3 is TGTGCCACTAGTAGTGAATCCTACAATGAGCAGTTCTTC. Protein sequence: CATSSESYNEQFF.

This clonotype was seen many times. The V call is TRBV5-6, the J call TRBJ2-7; tentatively, D is TRBD1 (6 bases). Trimming took off 3 bases at V and 2 bases at J, with 12 bases between the two ends. The CDR3 has 14 residues. Germline CDR1 is SGHDT and CDR2 is YYEEEE. CDR3 coding DNA: TGTGCCAGCAGCTCCGGGACATGGACCTACGAGCAGTACTTC. The encoded protein is CASSSGTWTYEQYF.

The table lists this clonotype with many counts. The rearrangement uses TRBV20-1 and TRBJ2-1; 8 nucleotides align to TRBD1. This CDR3 has 15 amino acids. V shed 6 bases and J 8 bases; nucleotides not matched to a gene: 15. The germline CDR1 and CDR2 sequences are DFQATT and SNEGSKA (reference sequence). The CDR3 nucleotides are TGCAGTGCCGCCGAAAGGACAGGGATTTTCGATGAGCAGTTCTTC. Translating gives CSAAERTGIFDEQFF.

This clonotype was seen once. The chain employs TRBV23-1 and TRBJ2-6; no reliable D call. Being an ORF, TRBV23-1 has a function that is uncertain. Trimming pared 7 bases from V and 9 bases from J, leaving 19 bases between. CDR3 length equals 15 residues. The CDR3 region is CASNPRRVFGNVLTF. CDR3 in DNA: TGCGCCAGCAACCCCCGTAGGGTTTTTGGCAACGTCCTGACTTTC.

This clonotype was observed a handful of times. This chain connects TRBV7-9 to TRBJ1-4; D is ambiguous. The V gene lost 1 base and the J gene lost 2 bases, with 5 bases spanning the gap. The germline V gene encodes CDR1 SEHNR and CDR2 FQNEAQ (reference sequence). The CDR3 runs 14 residues. CDR3 region: CASSLGFTNEKLFF. The CDR3 DNA is TGTGCCAGCAGCTTAGGTTTCACTAATGAAAAACTGTTTTTT.

V is TRBV20-1 and J is TRBJ2-1; D might be TRBD2 (6 bases). This CDR3 has 13 residues. From germline, CDR1 is DFQATT and CDR2 SNEGSKA (reference sequence). The V end lost 6 bases, the J end lost 4 bases, and 13 bases lay between the germline ends. The CDR3 sequence: CSAGDSGYNEQFF. Here the CDR3 DNA reads TGCAGTGCCGGGGATAGCGGTTACAATGAGCAGTTCTTC.